A selection of T cell receptor beta chains follows, all from one sample in a study of T cell changes during pregnancy in multiple sclerosis. Generated by immunoSEQ multiplex PCR, the TCRdb table keeps only in-frame clones and is missing some. The table has approximately 40,000 clones, around 90% seen once. Sequenced material: CD4+ T cells from peripheral blood mononuclear cells, taken in the third trimester of pregnancy. These receptors were obtained from a female donor with multiple sclerosis, enrolled in a pregnancy study. The CDR3 runs from the conserved cysteine through the conserved F or W. A D gene is named only where the DNA matches it firmly. Not every row has a clone size; where given, it reads once, few, many or a size class.

V gene	J gene	D gene	clone size	CDR3 protein	CDR3 DNA
TRBV15	TRBJ2-5	TRBD2	.	CATSRDSGLAGETQYF	TGTGCCACCAGCAGAGATTCAGGACTAGCCGGGGAGACCCAGTACTTC
TRBV19	TRBJ2-1	TRBD1	.	CASSPLTGGLLNEQFF	TGTGCCAGTAGTCCGCTAACAGGGGGCCTCCTCAATGAGCAGTTCTTC
TRBV4-1	TRBJ1-6	.	.	CASSQDFGRSSYNSPLHF	TGCGCCAGCAGCCAAGATTTTGGCAGAAGCTCCTATAATTCACCCCTCCACTTT
TRBV7-2	TRBJ2-7	TRBD2	.	CASSLTVAGGREQYF	TGTGCCAGCAGCTTAACCGTAGCGGGAGGGCGCGAGCAGTACTTC
TRBV7-2	TRBJ2-3	TRBD2	.	CASSPTSGRDTQYF	TGTGCCAGCAGCCCGACTAGCGGGAGAGATACGCAGTATTTT
TRBV7-2	TRBJ2-5	.	.	CASSLGTGRKTQYF	TGTGCCAGCAGCTTAGGGACTGGTCGGAAGACCCAGTACTTC
TRBV30	TRBJ1-1	TRBD1	.	CAWSSTGATEAFF	TGTGCCTGGAGCTCTACAGGGGCTACTGAAGCTTTCTTT
TRBV15	TRBJ2-7	.	.	CATSNLGRALYEQYF	TGTGCCACCAGTAACTTGGGGCGAGCCCTCTACGAGCAGTACTTC
TRBV18	TRBJ1-5	.	.	CASSLNSGENQPQHF	TGTGCCAGCTCACTGAATAGCGGGGAGAATCAGCCCCAGCATTTT
TRBV5-4	TRBJ2-1	TRBD2	few	CASSSGLAGSAGEQFF	TGTGCCAGCAGCTCGGGACTAGCGGGATCCGCAGGTGAGCAGTTCTTC
TRBV5-4	TRBJ2-2	TRBD1	.	CASSFKHRGGGELFF	TGTGCCAGCAGTTTCAAACACAGGGGTGGCGGGGAGCTGTTTTTT